The 16 T cell receptor beta chains listed next were all sequenced from one sample in a study of T cell responses to AZD1222 COVID-19 vaccine. Sequencing was performed with immunoSEQ multiplex PCR; in TCRdb, only in-frame clones are kept and a portion is missing. Of around 160,000 clones in the sample, more than 75% were seen once. This specimen was peripheral blood, taken on day 0 of AZD1222 vaccination. All receptors derive from an adult in good health.

The chain uses TRBV11-3 and TRBJ1-5; TRBD1 agrees at 7 bases. V lost 4 bases, J lost 0 bases, and 18 bases stayed unmatched. CDR1 and CDR2 from the germline V gene are SGHNT and YENEEA. The CDR3 consists of 20 residues. The CDR3 DNA reads as TGTGCCAGCAGCTACGACCCTAATATTACCGGGACAGATAGCAATCAGCCCCAGCATTTT. It codes for CASSYDPNITGTDSNQPQHF. Variable domain in full (rest from reference TRBV11-3 and TRBJ1-5): EAGVVQSPRYKIIEKKQPVAFWCNPISGHNTLYWYLQNLGQGPELLIRYENEEAVDDSQLPKDRFSAERLKGVDSTLKIQPAELGDSAVYLCASSYDPNITGTDSNQPQHFGDGTRLSIL.

The chain combines TRBV18 with TRBJ2-5; unclear D gene. The CDR3 is made up of 12 amino acids. V gave up 3 bases and J gave up 2 bases, with 4 bases separating them. Germline lookup yields CDR1 KGHSH and CDR2 LQKENI. CDR3 loop: CASSPTQETQYF. CDR3 nucleotides: TGTGCCAGCTCACCCACACAAGAGACCCAGTACTTC. Supplemented by reference TRBV18 and TRBJ2-5, the full variable domain reads NAGVMQNPRHLVRRRGQEARLRCSPMKGHSHVYWYRQLPEEGLKFMVYLQKENIIDESGMPKERFSAEFPKEGPSILRIQQVVRGDSAAYFCASSPTQETQYFGPGTRLLVL.

The chain combines TRBV29-1 with TRBJ1-5; 12 positions agree with TRBD1. In germline, CDR1 is SQVTM, CDR2 ANQGSEA. J gave up 5 bases and V 4 bases, and 3 bases lay outside the gene matches. CDR3 length: 14 residues. This chain's CDR3 is CSVAGTGGDQPQHF. CDR3 in DNA: TGCAGCGTTGCGGGGACAGGGGGCGATCAGCCCCAGCATTTT.

This chain connects TRBV11-2 to TRBJ2-3, with D possibly being TRBD2 (6 bases). Germline CDR1 SGHAT, CDR2 FQNNGV. Trimming took off 1 base at V and 7 bases at J, with 12 bases between the two ends. This CDR3 is 14 amino acids long. CDR3 coding DNA: TGTGCCAGCAGCTTAGGGTCGGGGAGGAATACGCAGTATTTT. It codes for CASSLGSGRNTQYF.

The chain recombines TRBV6-2 or TRBV6-3 with TRBJ1-6; no clear D gene. V was cut by 2 bases and J by 9 bases, with 5 bases left in between. This CDR3 region has 12 residues. Germline V gives CDR1 MNHEY, CDR2 SVGEGT. The DNA for the CDR3 is TGTGCCAGCAGTTACACAGTTTCACCCCTCCACTTT. This translates into CASSYTVSPLHF.

The chain links TRBV7-6 to TRBJ1-3, with TRBD1 matching over 7 bases. Trimming at V came to 1 base and at J to 4 bases, leaving 1 base not matched to a gene. The germline V gene encodes CDR1 SGHVS and CDR2 FNYEAQ. CDR3 size: 14 residues. The CDR3 sequence: CASSLGGQGNTIYF. As DNA, the CDR3 is TGTGCCAGCAGCTTAGGGGGACAGGGAAACACCATATATTTT. Filled out from reference TRBV7-6 and TRBJ1-3, the complete variable domain reads GAGVSQSPRYKVTKRGQDVALRCDPISGHVSLYWYRQALGQGPEFLTYFNYEAQQDKSGLPNDRFSAERPEGSISTLTIQRTEQRDSAMYRCASSLGGQGNTIYFGEGSWLTVV.

The chain's CDR3 is CASSLTRQHNEQFF. CDR3 sequence (DNA): TGTGCCAGCAGCTTAACTAGGCAGCACAATGAGCAGTTCTTC. The chain links TRBV7-3 to TRBJ2-1; no clear D. CDR1 is SGHTA and CDR2 is FQGTGA in the germline V gene. The CDR3 consists of 14 residues. The V and J ends lost 0 bases and 5 bases respectively, with 8 bases between them.

The rearrangement joins TRBV6-2 or TRBV6-3 to TRBJ1-4, with D possibly being TRBD1 (5 bases). The CDR3 covers 14 residues. Per the germline V gene, CDR1 is MNHEY and CDR2 is SVGEGT. Trimming left V 0 bases short and J 5 bases short, with 7 bases between. The CDR3 is CASSYSWGNEKLFF. DNA for the CDR3: TGTGCCAGCAGTTACTCATGGGGGAATGAAAAACTGTTTTTT.

V and J are TRBV2 and TRBJ2-7; 10 bases match TRBD2. Unmatched junction bases numbered 9, after V lost 7 bases and J lost 3 bases. Germline V gene sequence: CDR1 SNHLY, CDR2 FYNNEI. The CDR3 sequence is 15 residues long. DNA for the CDR3: TGTGCCAGCACCGAAGGGTCTAGCGGGAGCTACGAGCAGTACTTC. Translated: CASTEGSSGSYEQYF.

This chain uses TRBV7-2 with TRBJ1-2; D possibly corresponds to TRBD1 (5 bases). The germline V and J ends were trimmed by 11 bases and 0 bases, with 19 bases remaining between them. The CDR3 runs 15 residues. In germline, CDR1 is SGHTA, CDR2 FQGNSA. CDR3 sequence: CASEGTYIANYGYTF. The DNA of the CDR3 is TGTGCCTCCGAGGGGACCTACATCGCTAACTATGGCTACACCTTC.

DNA for the CDR3: TGCGCCAGCAGCTATTCGACAGGGCCCCTCTACGAGCAGTACTTC. It is translated as CASSYSTGPLYEQYF. V gene TRBV5-1 combines with J gene TRBJ2-7; 7 bases map to TRBD1. The CDR3 runs to 15 residues. V was pared by 3 bases and J by 3 bases, with 9 bases of the junction left unmatched. Germline V CDR1 and CDR2: SGHRS, YFSETQ.

CDR3: CASSLEEYYGYTF. The CDR3 bases are TGTGCCAGCAGCTTAGAGGAGTACTATGGCTACACCTTC. This chain uses TRBV7-2 with TRBJ1-2; the D is unclear. Trimming left V 1 base short and J 3 bases short, with 6 bases between. CDR3 length: 13 residues. Per germline, CDR1 SGHTA and CDR2 FQGNSA.

The J gene is TRBJ2-5, the V gene TRBV7-2; no clear D gene. Germline V gene sequence: CDR1 SGHTA, CDR2 FQGNSA. This CDR3 region has 14 residues. Trimming pared 6 bases from V and 5 bases from J, leaving 16 bases between. The CDR3 DNA sequence: TGTGCCAGCAGAGTCCCGGGCCACGGGGAGACCCAGTACTTC. Translating it yields CASRVPGHGETQYF.

This chain uses TRBV7-2 with TRBJ2-7; the match to TRBD1 covers 9 bases. The germline V gene encodes CDR1 SGHTA and CDR2 FQGNSA. This CDR3 has 13 amino acids. Trimming removed 6 bases from V and 2 bases from J; junction bases left unmatched: 2. The CDR3 DNA reads TGTGCCAGCAGTCGGGACAGGGCCTACGAGCAGTACTTC. The encoded protein is CASSRDRAYEQYF.

The rearrangement joins TRBV27 to TRBJ2-4; D is perhaps TRBD1 (6 bases). The CDR3 extends over 15 amino acids. V lost 2 bases, J lost 3 bases, and 11 bases lay in between. Germline assignment: CDR1 MNHEY and CDR2 SMNVEV (reference sequence). The CDR3 bases are TGTGCCAGCAGTTTACTGGGGGCGGGCAAAAACATTCAGTACTTC. Protein: CASSLLGAGKNIQYF.

V and J are TRBV20-1 and TRBJ1-1, with D unresolved. Germline V gene lookup returns CDR1 DFQATT and CDR2 SNEGSKA (reference sequence). CDR3 length: 11 amino acids. V was trimmed by 1 base and J by 5 bases, leaving 5 bases between them. This CDR3 is CSARARTEAFF. In nucleotides, the CDR3 is TGCAGTGCTAGAGCCAGAACTGAAGCTTTCTTT.